The next 30 T cell receptor beta chains were all read from a single sample in a study of blood T cells in healthy people across ages. Then a second PCR, running about 6 to 12 cycles, was carried out with a sample-barcoded 5' primer and a J-beta primer mix. MiXCR was run by TCRdb on the 5' RACE reads, yielding one entry per CDR3 protein. Of about 780,000 distinct CDR3 sequences listed, approximately 65% were seen once; the top ten hold around a quarter. What was sequenced was blood. Receptors originate from a young man in good health.

This clonotype turned up a few times. This chain uses TRBV12-3 or TRBV12-4 with TRBJ2-5; TRBD1 matches at 7 bases. This CDR3 is built from 13 residues. The V gene end was trimmed by 5 bases and the J gene end by 5 bases; junction bases not matched to a gene: 5. The CDR3: CASSKDRVETQYF. CDR3 nucleotide sequence: TGTGCCAGCAGTAAAGACAGGGTTGAGACCCAGTACTTC.

The chain has TRBV25-1 and TRBJ1-1; weak D call: TRBD1 (5 bases). Per the germline V gene, CDR1 is MGHDK and CDR2 is SYGVNS. The CDR3 totals 16 residues. Trimming stripped 7 bases from V and 1 base from J, with 19 bases between. CDR3 DNA sequence: TGTGCCAGCACCCCCTCTGGTGGGGGTCGGAACACTGAAGCTTTCTTT. It encodes CASTPSGGGRNTEAFF.

The chain has TRBV11-1 and TRBJ2-1; D ambiguous. The CDR3 spans 14 residues. Trimming stripped 1 base from V and 1 base from J, with 5 bases between. Germline V gives CDR1 SGHAT, CDR2 FQDESV (reference sequence). Written as DNA, the CDR3 is TGTGCCAGCAGCTTAGGGCGTTCCTACAATGAGCAGTTCTTC. This codes for CASSLGRSYNEQFF.

The V call is TRBV29-1, the J call TRBJ2-3; D is undetermined. The V gene lost 3 bases and the J gene lost 2 bases, with 9 bases spanning the gap. CDR1 is SQVTM, CDR2 ANQGSEA, per germline. The CDR3 totals 13 residues. CDR3: CSVEGRYTDTQYF. The CDR3 nucleotides are TGCAGCGTTGAGGGTCGTTACACAGATACGCAGTATTTT.

This sequence joins TRBV12-3 or TRBV12-4 and TRBJ1-1, with D perhaps matching TRBD1 (6 bases). Trimming took 1 base from V and 3 from J, leaving 9 bases between them. The CDR3 spans 14 residues. CDR3 region: CASSLGPGDTEAFF. In DNA form, the CDR3 reads TGTGCCAGCAGTTTAGGTCCAGGGGACACTGAAGCTTTCTTT.

The V call is TRBV25-1, the J call TRBJ2-1; D is perhaps TRBD2 (5 bases). CDR1 is MGHDK, CDR2 SYGVNS, per germline. With 4 bases removed from V and 9 bases from J, the gap between germline ends came to 13 bases. The CDR3 has 13 amino acids. The CDR3 protein is CASSAILGSEQFF. The DNA of the CDR3 is TGTGCCAGCAGTGCGATACTAGGCAGTGAGCAGTTCTTC. Full variable domain (rest looked up from reference TRBV25-1 and TRBJ2-1): EADIYQTPRYLVIGTGKKITLECSQTMGHDKMYWYQQDPGMELHLIHYSYGVNSTEKGDLSSESTVSRIRTEHFPLTLESARPSHTSQYLCASSAILGSEQFFGPGTRLTVL.

Remarks on this clonotype: This clone may be a read error of a much larger clone one base away. The genes are TRBV20-1 and TRBJ2-1, with D hard to call. Germline V gene lookup returns CDR1 DFQATT and CDR2 SNEGSKA (reference sequence). This CDR3 contains 13 residues. The V end was cut by 5 bases, the J end by 4 bases, with 12 bases between. This CDR3 reads CSAGSTHYNEQFF. For the CDR3, the DNA is TGCAGTGCTGGCTCGACACATTACAATGAGCAGTTCTTC.

V usage is TRBV7-2 and J usage is TRBJ1-2; 8 bases are shared with TRBD1. Germline V CDR1 and CDR2: SGHTA, FQGNSA. This CDR3 region has 16 residues. V lost 6 bases to trimming and J lost 3 bases; unmatched junction nucleotides: 12. CDR3 sequence reads: CASSRRIGTGDYGYTF. Here the CDR3 DNA reads TGTGCCAGCAGTAGGCGAATCGGGACAGGAGACTATGGCTACACCTTC.

The chain has TRBV7-3 and TRBJ2-7; D tentatively fits TRBD1 or TRBD2 (5 bases each). CDR3 length: 15 residues. Between the trimmed V and J ends, which lost 2 bases and 2 bases, there was a span of 13 bases. Germline V lookup: CDR1 SGHTA, CDR2 FQGTGA. The CDR3 sequence is CASSLGPGRAYEQYF. CDR3 DNA sequence: TGTGCCAGCAGCTTAGGGCCGGGACGGGCCTACGAGCAGTACTTC.

The rearrangement joins TRBV3-1 to TRBJ2-4; 9 nucleotides agree with TRBD2. Germline values: CDR1 LGHDT, CDR2 YNNKEL (reference sequence). The CDR3 runs to 18 residues. With V trimmed by 1 base and J by 0 bases, 7 bases remained unmatched. As DNA, the CDR3 is TGTGCCAGCAGCCAAGCTCGGGAGCGGGGGGTAGCCAAAAACATTCAGTACTTC. It codes for CASSQARERGVAKNIQYF.

The chain couples TRBV6-6 to TRBJ2-1; D gene ambiguous. CDR1 MNHNY and CDR2 SVGAGI come from the germline V gene (reference sequence). CDR3 length: 14 amino acids. Trimming pared 0 bases from V and 6 bases from J, leaving 9 bases between. Here the CDR3 reads CASSYSEGVNEQFF. The CDR3 coding sequence is TGTGCCAGCAGTTACTCAGAAGGCGTCAATGAGCAGTTCTTC.

Worth noting for this clonotype: A single base separates this from a much larger clone, so it may be a read error. The chain has TRBV12-3 or TRBV12-4 and TRBJ2-5; D call uncertain. Trimming removed 6 bases at V and 11 bases at J, with 25 bases between. CDR3 length: 15 amino acids. The CDR3 loop is CASSPPLGSYNEQYF. CDR3 DNA sequence: TGTGCCAGCAGCCCTCCGCTGGGGTCCTACAATGAGCAGTACTTC.

About this clonotype itself: Compared with germline, one end of the junction differs, possibly owing to a read error. The chain links TRBV18 to TRBJ2-5, with 8 nucleotides matching TRBD1. Germline assignment: CDR1 KGHSH and CDR2 LQKENI. This CDR3 region has 13 residues. The CDR3 DNA is TGTGCTAGCTCACCGCTCGGACAGGGTAGCGTGTACTTC. Its protein product is CASSPLGQGSVYF.

This clonotype was counted a single time. The J gene is TRBJ2-1, the V gene TRBV6-2 or TRBV6-3; 8 nucleotides match TRBD1. The length of the CDR3 is 14 residues. V shed 6 bases and J 4 bases; nucleotides not matched to a gene: 5. CDR1 and CDR2 from the germline V gene are MNHEY and SVGEGT. The CDR3 is CASRQTGDYNEQFF. The CDR3, as DNA: TGTGCCAGCAGGCAGACAGGGGATTACAATGAGCAGTTCTTC.

This clonotype was seen just once. The chain uses TRBV6-2 or TRBV6-3 and TRBJ2-1; 10 nucleotides match TRBD1. CDR3 length: 20 residues. Germline trimming cut 6 bases from V and 7 bases from J; bases unmatched to any gene: 24. In germline, CDR1 is MNHEY, CDR2 SVGEGT. The DNA for the CDR3 is TGTGCCAGCAGATTTAGGCTCGGGACAGGGGTGCTCCTACGGGGTAATGAGCAGTTCTTC. This codes for CASRFRLGTGVLLRGNEQFF.

This clonotype was counted once. The chain couples TRBV20-1 to TRBJ1-1; TRBD1 agrees at 8 bases. J was trimmed by 0 bases and V by 6 bases; bases with no gene match: 3. Germline CDR1 and CDR2: DFQATT and SNEGSKA (reference sequence). The CDR3 consists of 13 residues. CDR3 bases: TGCAGTGCCCCGACAGGGGTGAACACTGAAGCTTTCTTT. It translates to CSAPTGVNTEAFF.

The chain combines TRBV4-3 with TRBJ1-4; 8 positions match TRBD1. The CDR3 runs 12 residues. V shed 7 bases and J 6 bases; nucleotides not matched to a gene: 1. CDR1 is LGHNA and CDR2 is YSLEER in the germline V gene. The CDR3 spells CASKQGDEKLFF. DNA of the CDR3: TGCGCCAGCAAACAGGGGGATGAAAAACTGTTTTTT.

The chain recombines TRBV9 with TRBJ2-1; the D gene is possibly TRBD1 (5 bases). The V end lost 0 bases, the J end lost 10 bases, and 11 bases lay between the germline ends. CDR3 size: 13 residues. Germline CDR1 reads SGDLS; CDR2 reads YYNGEE. CDR3: CASSVGDWGEQFF. The CDR3, as DNA: TGTGCCAGCAGCGTAGGCGACTGGGGCGAGCAGTTCTTC.

This chain connects TRBV6-1 to TRBJ2-1; D is tentatively TRBD1 or TRBD2 (6 bases each). This CDR3 is built from 13 residues. In germline, CDR1 is MNHNS, CDR2 SASEGT. The V gene lost 4 bases and the J gene lost 12 bases, with 16 bases spanning the gap. The CDR3: CASSGEGGGVQFF. CDR3 in DNA: TGTGCCAGCAGTGGAGAAGGAGGGGGTGTGCAGTTCTTC.

With respect to this clonotype: One junction end does not reproduce the germline sequence, and a read error may be involved. The chain has TRBV6-6 and TRBJ1-4; D gene uncertain. CDR3 length: 15 amino acids. CDR1 is MNHNY, CDR2 SVGAGI, per germline (reference sequence). CDR3 region: CASSPYSSADEELFF. Written as DNA, the CDR3 is TGTGCCAGCAGCCCATATTCCTCCGCTGATGAAGAACTGTTTTTT.

V and J are TRBV4-2 and TRBJ1-6; unclear D gene. V was clipped by 0 bases and J by 5 bases, with 11 bases between them. Germline V gene data show CDR1 as LGHNA and CDR2 as YNFKEQ. The CDR3 loop spans 16 amino acids. The CDR3 reads CASSQEVGANNSPLHF. CDR3 bases: TGTGCCAGCAGCCAAGAAGTGGGCGCCAATAATTCACCCCTCCACTTT.

This clonotype has a handful of counts. The rearrangement joins TRBV29-1 to TRBJ2-1; TRBD1 agrees at 7 bases. The V segment lost 5 bases and the J segment 12 bases; nucleotides outside the gene matches: 7. Germline V gene sequence: CDR1 SQVTM, CDR2 ANQGSEA. The CDR3 spans 11 residues. DNA of the CDR3: TGCAGCGTTATTCTGGGACAGCCGCAGTTCTTC. Protein: CSVILGQPQFF.

This clonotype turned up a few times. The rearrangement uses TRBV4-2 and TRBJ2-3, with TRBD2 matching 12 bases. The CDR3 is made up of 16 amino acids. Germline V CDR1 and CDR2: LGHNA, YNFKEQ. V lost 4 bases, J lost 5 bases, and 7 bases stayed unmatched. As DNA, the CDR3 is TGTGCCAGCAGCCCCAGACTAGCGGGGGCTGGAGATACGCAGTATTTT. Translating it yields CASSPRLAGAGDTQYF.

In the case of this clonotype: This CDR3 fails to terminate in the conserved phenylalanine or tryptophan, so it likely reflects a read error. J is TRBJ2-4 and V is TRBV29-1; weak D call: TRBD1 (6 bases). Matching the DNA end better, TRBJ2-7 makes the J call doubtful. The CDR3 extends over 13 amino acids. The germline V gene encodes CDR1 SQVTM and CDR2 ANQGSEA. The CDR3 sequence: CSVAQGFAYEQYS. The CDR3 DNA sequence: TGCAGCGTTGCCCAGGGGTTTGCCTACGAGCAGTACTCC.

The V call is TRBV6-2 or TRBV6-3, the J call TRBJ1-1, with unresolved D. Germline CDR1 is MNHEY and CDR2 is SVGEGT. This CDR3 spans 13 amino acids. V gave up 7 bases and J gave up 1 base, with 10 bases separating them. The CDR3 loop reads CASMYQRNTEAFF. Written as DNA, the CDR3 is TGTGCCAGCATGTACCAACGGAACACTGAAGCTTTCTTT.

V usage is TRBV3-1 and J usage is TRBJ2-5, with D perhaps TRBD1 or TRBD2 (6 bases each). The CDR3 is made up of 17 amino acids. V was shortened by 4 bases and J by 11 bases, with 29 bases between the two germline ends. CDR1 is LGHDT and CDR2 is YNNKEL in the germline V gene (reference sequence). As DNA, the CDR3 is TGTGCCAGCAGCCCTTTAGGGGGGCTAAAACCCTACAATGAGCAGTACTTC. Its protein product is CASSPLGGLKPYNEQYF.

This clonotype was recorded a few times. The J gene is TRBJ2-7, the V gene TRBV7-2, with D tentatively TRBD1 (6 bases). The germline gives CDR1 SGHTA, CDR2 FQGNSA. CDR3 length: 14 residues. Trimming cost V 7 bases and J 0 bases, with 13 bases left between them. CDR3 loop: CASKTGRNSYEQYF. The CDR3 DNA reads as TGTGCCAGCAAGACAGGTCGAAACTCCTACGAGCAGTACTTC.

The chain couples TRBV7-9 to TRBJ2-3; TRBD1 matches 7 bases. Germline CDR1 reads SEHNR; CDR2 reads FQNEAQ (reference sequence). CDR3 size: 16 residues. With 5 bases clipped from V and 4 bases from J, the junction kept 12 bases outside the gene matches. CDR3 protein: CASSQGAGGGADTQYF. CDR3 coding DNA: TGTGCCAGCAGCCAGGGCGCAGGGGGTGGTGCAGATACGCAGTATTTT.

The V gene is TRBV7-9, the J gene TRBJ1-1; D not certain. The germline V gene has CDR1 SEHNR and CDR2 FQNEAQ (reference sequence). Trimming shortened V by 6 bases and J by 1 base, and 18 bases separated the two germline ends. The CDR3 spans 16 residues. The CDR3 spells CASRAAPSVRNTEAFF. In DNA, the CDR3 is TGTGCCAGCAGAGCAGCACCCTCAGTAAGGAACACTGAAGCTTTCTTT.

This clonotype has only a few counts. This rearrangement joins TRBV4-3 to TRBJ2-7; D call uncertain. Trimming stripped 0 bases from V and 2 bases from J, with 8 bases between. There are 14 residues in the CDR3. Germline loops: CDR1 LGHNA, CDR2 YSLEER. For the CDR3, the DNA is TGCGCCAGCAGCCAAGAGCACGGAACCTACGAGCAGTACTTC. Translated: CASSQEHGTYEQYF.